These 15 T cell receptor beta chains came from one sample sequenced in a study of T cell repertoires in cytomegalovirus infection. No antigen is known for these receptors. TCRdb re-analysed the reads in MiXCR, keeping a single row per CDR3 protein. Of some 920,000 distinct CDR3 sequences listed, under 40% are singletons. The material sequenced was cultured CD8+ T cells from PBMCs, taken from culture after CMV antigen stimulation. The receptors were gathered from a human donor in good health (CMV status not recorded). Some clones in this sample may be carry-over from other donors' samples.

This clonotype was found a few times. The rearrangement joins TRBV6-5 to TRBJ2-4; 8 nucleotides align to TRBD1. This CDR3 region has 17 residues. Trimming at V came to 5 bases and at J to 3 bases, leaving 12 bases not matched to a gene. Germline lookup yields CDR1 MNHEY and CDR2 SVGAGI. CDR3 protein: CASSAGTGGDGKNIQYF. The CDR3 coding sequence is TGTGCCAGCAGTGCCGGGACAGGAGGGGACGGCAAAAACATTCAGTACTTC.

J is TRBJ2-7 and V is TRBV7-6; 9 nucleotides align to TRBD1. Germline V gives CDR1 SGHVS, CDR2 FNYEAQ. The J segment lost 1 base and the V segment lost 5 bases, leaving 6 bases of the junction unmatched. The CDR3 runs 15 residues. The DNA of the CDR3 is TGTGCCAGCAGCCTCGACAGGGGGTTTTCCTACGAGCAGTACTTC. Translating it yields CASSLDRGFSYEQYF.

V and J are TRBV14 and TRBJ2-1, with 10 bases aligning to TRBD2. Germline V gives CDR1 SGHDN, CDR2 FVKESK. There are 21 residues in the CDR3. Trimming took 1 base from V and 0 from J; bases not matched to a gene: 15. The CDR3 bases are TGTGCCAGCAGCCAAGGAGCCTTAGCGGGGGGTATAAGAAGCTCCTACAATGAGCAGTTCTTC. Amino acids: CASSQGALAGGIRSSYNEQFF. Supplemented by reference TRBV14 and TRBJ2-1, the full variable domain reads EAGVTQFPSHSVIEKGQTVTLRCDPISGHDNLYWYRRVMGKEIKFLLHFVKESKQDESGMPNNRFLAERTGGTYSTLKVQPAELEDSGVYFCASSQGALAGGIRSSYNEQFFGPGTRLTVL.

V gene TRBV18 combines with J gene TRBJ1-3; the D is unclear. V shed 4 bases and J shed 1 base, with 11 bases lying between them. The CDR3 is 15 amino acids. Germline lookup yields CDR1 KGHSH and CDR2 LQKENI. CDR3 sequence: CASSRFAVSGNTIYF. The CDR3 nucleotides are TGTGCCAGCTCACGCTTTGCCGTTTCTGGAAACACCATATATTTT.

V usage is TRBV20-1 and J usage is TRBJ1-6; no clear D. Germline V lookup: CDR1 DFQATT, CDR2 SNEGSKA (reference sequence). The CDR3 totals 20 residues. V lost 6 bases, J lost 5 bases, and 32 bases lay in between. The CDR3 sequence: CSARRKGAFNNYRDNSPLHF. CDR3 nucleotide sequence: TGCAGTGCCCGGCGGAAGGGCGCCTTTAACAACTATAGAGATAATTCACCCCTCCACTTT.

The gene calls are TRBV4-2 and TRBJ2-3, with D possibly TRBD2 on 7 matching bases. The ends were cut back, 0 bases at V and 5 bases at J, with 15 bases in the middle. Germline-derived CDR1 and CDR2 are LGHNA and YNFKEQ. This CDR3 has 16 amino acids. As DNA, the CDR3 is TGTGCCAGCAGCCAAGAGGCGGGGGCGGTAGGAGATACGCAGTATTTT. Translating it yields CASSQEAGAVGDTQYF.

The chain links TRBV6-1 to TRBJ1-2; TRBD1 is a possible D gene (5 bases). Trimming stripped 0 bases from V and 3 bases from J, with 20 bases between. The CDR3 consists of 18 residues. From germline, CDR1 is MNHNS and CDR2 SASEGT. The CDR3 loop reads CASSEALGAYALDYGYTF. The CDR3 nucleotides read TGTGCCAGCAGTGAAGCACTAGGGGCATATGCTTTGGACTATGGCTACACCTTC.

The chain is built from TRBV7-9 and TRBJ2-7, with a weak D call TRBD1 (7 bases). Germline values: CDR1 SEHNR, CDR2 FQNEAQ (reference sequence). The CDR3 contains 14 residues. The V end lost 5 bases, the J end lost 5 bases, and 16 bases lay between the germline ends. CDR3 region: CASSLRGRGDEQYV. The CDR3 DNA reads as TGTGCCAGCAGCCTGAGGGGGCGCGGGGACGAGCAGTACGTC.

This clonotype was found a few times. The rearrangement joins TRBV13 to TRBJ2-5; D perhaps matches TRBD1 (5 bases). V gave up 7 bases and J gave up 5 bases, with 11 bases separating them. The germline gives CDR1 PRHDT, CDR2 FYEKMQ (reference sequence). The CDR3 consists of 12 residues. CDR3 in DNA: TGTGCCAGCAATTCAGGGCGGGAGACCCAGTACTTC. As protein: CASNSGRETQYF. Drawing the rest from reference TRBV13 and TRBJ2-5, the complete variable domain is AAGVIQSPRHLIKEKRETATLKCYPIPRHDTVYWYQQGPGQDPQFLISFYEKMQSDKGSIPDRFSAQQFSDYHSELNMSSLELGDSALYFCASNSGRETQYFGPGTRLLVL.

The chain is built from TRBV9 and TRBJ2-3; possibly TRBD2 for D (7 bases). Per the germline V gene, CDR1 is SGDLS and CDR2 is YYNGEE. There are 16 residues in the CDR3. Trimming removed 3 bases from V and 2 bases from J, with 16 bases in between. The CDR3: CASSGSGGHPTDTQYF. CDR3 bases: TGTGCCAGCAGCGGCTCGGGGGGACATCCCACAGATACGCAGTATTTT.

This clonotype was detected a few times. The rearrangement joins TRBV20-1 to TRBJ2-5, with 9 positions matching TRBD2. This CDR3 spans 16 amino acids. Trimming cost V 0 bases and J 0 bases; bases outside gene matches: 5. Germline V gives CDR1 DFQATT, CDR2 SNEGSKA (reference sequence). The CDR3 bases are TGCAGTGCTAGAGAGGGCAGCGGGGGGTACCAAGAGACCCAGTACTTC. This codes for CSAREGSGGYQETQYF.

The chain carries TRBV15 and TRBJ1-5; D might be TRBD1 (5 bases). Between the trimmed V and J ends, which lost 5 bases and 0 bases, there was a span of 11 bases. CDR3 length: 15 amino acids. Per germline, CDR1 LNHNV and CDR2 YYDKDF (reference sequence). The chain's CDR3 is CATSYRSYSNQPQHF. The CDR3, as DNA: TGTGCCACCAGCTACAGGTCCTATAGCAATCAGCCCCAGCATTTT.

This clonotype was seen at least ten times. The genes are TRBV5-1 and TRBJ2-1; no definite D call. Germline V gene data show CDR1 as SGHRS and CDR2 as YFSETQ. The CDR3 loop spans 13 amino acids. Trimming shortened V by 2 bases and J by 5 bases, and 8 bases separated the two germline ends. The CDR3 is CASSLAGHNEQFF. CDR3 nucleotide sequence: TGCGCCAGCAGCTTAGCAGGACACAATGAGCAGTTCTTC. Drawing the rest from reference TRBV5-1 and TRBJ2-1, the complete variable domain is KAGVTQTPRYLIKTRGQQVTLSCSPISGHRSVSWYQQTPGQGLQFLFEYFSETQRNKGNFPGRFSGRQFSNSRSEMNVSTLELGDSALYLCASSLAGHNEQFFGPGTRLTVL.

J is TRBJ2-3 and V is TRBV6-6; 8 bases are a match to TRBD2. This CDR3 region has 17 residues. Germline V gene data show CDR1 as MNHNY and CDR2 as SVGAGI (reference sequence). V was pared by 4 bases and J by 0 bases, with 9 bases of the junction left unmatched. This CDR3 is CASSFLAGTASTDTQYF. DNA for the CDR3: TGTGCCAGCAGTTTCTTAGCGGGGACTGCTAGCACAGATACGCAGTATTTT.

The chain couples TRBV4-2 to TRBJ2-1; D possibly matches TRBD1 or TRBD2 (5 bases each). CDR3 length: 15 amino acids. Germline values: CDR1 LGHNA, CDR2 YNFKEQ. V lost 0 bases, J lost 7 bases, and 13 bases lay in between. CDR3 loop: CASSQDFGTDNEQFF. CDR3 bases: TGTGCCAGCAGCCAAGATTTTGGGACCGATAATGAGCAGTTCTTC.